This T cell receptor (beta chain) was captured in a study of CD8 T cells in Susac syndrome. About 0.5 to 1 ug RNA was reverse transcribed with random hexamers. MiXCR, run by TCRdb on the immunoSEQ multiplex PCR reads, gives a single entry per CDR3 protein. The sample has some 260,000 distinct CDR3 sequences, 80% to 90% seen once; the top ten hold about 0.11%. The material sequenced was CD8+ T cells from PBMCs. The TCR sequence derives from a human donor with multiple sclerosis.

CDR3 amino acids: CASREEGALGGYTF. CDR3 sequence (DNA): TGTGCCAGCAGGGAGGAGGGGGCGCTGGGAGGCTACACCTTC. The chain combines TRBV9 with TRBJ1-2, with 7 bases aligning to TRBD1. Trimming removed 5 bases from V and 8 bases from J; junction bases left unmatched: 12. CDR1 is SGDLS, CDR2 YYNGEE, per germline. The length of the CDR3 is 14 residues. The variable domain in full, completed from reference TRBV9 and TRBJ1-2, reads DSGVTQTPKHLITATGQRVTLRCSPRSGDLSVYWYQQSLDQGLQFLIQYYNGEERAKGNILERFSAQQFPDLHSELNLSSLELGDSALYFCASREEGALGGYTFGSGTRLTVV.